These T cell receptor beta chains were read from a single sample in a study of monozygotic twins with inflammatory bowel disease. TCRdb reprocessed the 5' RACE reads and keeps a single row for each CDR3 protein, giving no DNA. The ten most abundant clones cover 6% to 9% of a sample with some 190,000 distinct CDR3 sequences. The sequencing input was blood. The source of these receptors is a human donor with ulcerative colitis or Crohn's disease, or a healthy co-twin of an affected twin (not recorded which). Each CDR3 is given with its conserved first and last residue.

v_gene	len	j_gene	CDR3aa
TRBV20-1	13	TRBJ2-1	CSARFGQGVPQFF
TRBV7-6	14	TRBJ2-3	CASSLAHGTDTQYF
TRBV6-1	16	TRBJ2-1	CASSEPAGPADNEQFF
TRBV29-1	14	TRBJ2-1	CSAASGNSYNGQFF
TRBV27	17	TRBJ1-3	CASSSGQGAISGNTIYF
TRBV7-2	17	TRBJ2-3	CASSQYSASGARDTQYF
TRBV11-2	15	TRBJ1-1	CASSDAYRGNTEAFF
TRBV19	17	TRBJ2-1	CASSISSGRAPDNEQFF
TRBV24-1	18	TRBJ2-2	CATSDALGGSGNPGELFF
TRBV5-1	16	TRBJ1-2	CASSWSGGTGVDGYTF
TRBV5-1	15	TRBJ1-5	CASSLGLLGNQPQHF
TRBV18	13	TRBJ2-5	CASSPLEGETQYF
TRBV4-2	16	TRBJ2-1	CASSQAPQTGGDEQFF
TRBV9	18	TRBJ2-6	CASSHRDRANSGANVLTF
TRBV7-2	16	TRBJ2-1	CASSLGRGGRYNEQFF
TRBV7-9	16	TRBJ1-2	CASSLGQVLQSYGYTF
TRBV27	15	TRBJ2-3	CASRLSGVYTDTQYF
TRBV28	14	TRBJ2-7	CASRQASFSYEQYF
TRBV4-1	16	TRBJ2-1	CASSQRAAGVDNEQFF
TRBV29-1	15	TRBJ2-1	CSVEGQGWSYNEQFF
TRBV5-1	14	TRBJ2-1	CASSTSGGRNEQFF
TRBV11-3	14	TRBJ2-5	CASSLDRAAETQYF
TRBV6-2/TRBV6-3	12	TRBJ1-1	CASSPGTGEAFF
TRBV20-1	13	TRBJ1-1	CSAPGQVNTEAFF
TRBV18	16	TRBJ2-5	CASSPQGAQTQETQYF
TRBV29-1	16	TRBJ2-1	CSVHAGTSGTYNEQFF
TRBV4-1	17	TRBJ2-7	CASSQSQERRGAGEQYF
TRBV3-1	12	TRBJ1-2	CASTTGDGGYTF
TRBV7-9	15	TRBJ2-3	CASSQVTGYTDTQYF
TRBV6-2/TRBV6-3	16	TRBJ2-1	CASSLLAGGQWNEQFF
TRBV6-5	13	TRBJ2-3	CASSSWSTDTQYF
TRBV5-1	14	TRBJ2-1	CASRGSGPVDEQFF
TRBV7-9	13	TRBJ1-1	CASSFGPGTTAFF
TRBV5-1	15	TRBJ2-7	CASSRVAGGFYEQYF
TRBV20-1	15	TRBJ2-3	CSARGPAFSPDTQYF
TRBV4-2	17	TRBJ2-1	CASSQELGGGSYNEQFF
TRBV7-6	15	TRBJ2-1	CASSQGQVPYNEQFF
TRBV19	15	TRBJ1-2	CASSISGGLLDGYTF
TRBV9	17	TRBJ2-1	CASSGSGVGTQYNEQFF
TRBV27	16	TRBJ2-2	CASSSTSGRYTGELFF
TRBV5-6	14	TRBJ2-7	CASSLGQAFYEQYF
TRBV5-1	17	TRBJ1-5	CASSPSPTDLRNQPQHF
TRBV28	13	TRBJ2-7	CASSPAGSYEQYF
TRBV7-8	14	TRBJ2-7	CASSKRGQTYEQYF
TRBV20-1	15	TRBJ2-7	CSARAGEGGGYEQYF
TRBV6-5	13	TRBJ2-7	CASSYGISYEQYF
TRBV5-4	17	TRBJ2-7	CASSHNMPGTPAYEQYF
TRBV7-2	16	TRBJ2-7	CASRSAGTGPFYEQYF
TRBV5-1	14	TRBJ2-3	CASSFQGDTDTQYF
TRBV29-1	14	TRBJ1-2	CSVEEGQGIYGYTF
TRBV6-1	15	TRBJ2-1	CASSERWSSYNEQFF
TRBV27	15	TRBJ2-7	CASSLTAGAPYEQYF
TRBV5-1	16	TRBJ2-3	CASSGGAVATADTQYF
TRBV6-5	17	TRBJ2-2	CASSYSPTAPSPGELFF
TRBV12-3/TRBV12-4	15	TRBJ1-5	CASRAGQGANQPQHF
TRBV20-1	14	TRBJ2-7	CSARRAGGSYEQYF
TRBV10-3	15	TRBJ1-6	CAISQQGPLSSPLHF
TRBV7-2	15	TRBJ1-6	CASSLLGGDNSPLHF
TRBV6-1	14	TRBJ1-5	CASSRASSNQPQHF
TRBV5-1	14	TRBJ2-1	CASSLVRGTNEQFF